This T cell receptor (beta chain) comes out of a study of T cell changes during pregnancy in multiple sclerosis. The sample holds a few counts of this clone. V shed 6 bases and J shed 2 bases, with 13 bases lying between them. The CDR3 is 14 amino acids. Germline V gene lookup returns CDR1 MDHEN and CDR2 SYDVKM. The repertoire was sequenced with immunoSEQ multiplex PCR; TCRdb's copy has only in-frame clones and lacks some. The sample consists of 50,000 to 65,000 clones, over 85% of them appearing once. This TCR was sampled from a female donor with multiple sclerosis, enrolled in a pregnancy study. The chain joins TRBV28 to TRBJ1-2, with D maybe TRBD1 (5 bases). The specimen comprised CD8+ T cells from peripheral blood mononuclear cells, sampled in the second trimester of pregnancy. CDR3 DNA sequence: TGTGCCAGCAGCTATCCGGGACTGAACTATGGCTACACCTTC. Protein sequence: CASSYPGLNYGYTF.